One TCR beta chain is described in this entry. The antigen remains undetermined. The data were obtained in a study of circulating and synovial CD4+ cells in juvenile arthritis. Findings and caveats of the study: The pathogenic-like versus bulk T cell difference escaped Vbeta family analysis. CPL versus bulk CD4 samples: T cell genome counts differed by at least an order of magnitude.

The data were produced by immunoSEQ multiplex PCR, yet TCRdb's version contains in-frame clones alone and is incomplete. The sample includes approximately 36,000 clones, approximately 96% of them seen just once. The germline gives CDR1 SNHLY, CDR2 FYNNEI. V lost 7 bases to trimming and J lost 0 bases, with 12 bases between them. This CDR3 contains 14 residues. The sample comprised CD4+ T cells from blood. The TCR comes from a human donor with juvenile idiopathic arthritis. The chain links TRBV2 to TRBJ1-2; tentative D call: TRBD1 (6 bases). Here the CDR3 reads CASTPQGANYGYTF. CDR3 DNA sequence: TGTGCCAGCACACCACAGGGTGCTAACTATGGCTACACCTTC.